Shown below are 21 T cell receptor beta chains from a single sample sequenced in a study of T cell repertoires in aging, cancer and after chemotherapy (dated by TCRdb to the late 2010s). Sequencer: Illumina MiSeq. Rearranged TRB sequences spanning V, D and J segments were amplified in a multiplex touch-down PCR with a mixed TRB-A/B primer pool. TCRdb reanalyzed the raw reads on its own, using fastp at Q25 for trimming and MiXCR for clone calling, and kept in-frame beta chains. Rows with a matching CDR3 protein are joined into one entry that keeps the most common DNA and genes. In this sample the table shows about 8,700 distinct CDR3 sequences, 30% to 35% of which occur a single time. 3% to 3.5% of the sample comes from the top ten. Instead of sorted cells or RNA, genomic DNA extracted from peripheral blood served as the source for amplifying TCR beta rearrangements. The source material was blood. These receptors were obtained from a human donor in good health.

This chain connects TRBV12-3 or TRBV12-4 to TRBJ2-1; D possibly corresponds to TRBD2 (5 bases). The CDR3 is 11 residues long. V lost 3 bases and J lost 13, with 10 bases in between. The CDR3 DNA sequence: TGTGCCAGCAGTTTCACCGGGATACAGTTCTTC. It codes for CASSFTGIQFF.

This clonotype was seen a few times. The rearrangement links TRBV20-1 to TRBJ1-1, with TRBD1 matching over 7 bases. The V gene's germline CDR1 is DFQATT and CDR2 SNEGSKA (reference sequence). J lost 1 base, V lost 6 bases, and 2 bases had no gene match. The CDR3 is 12 residues long. The CDR3 loop reads CSAWTGNTEAFF. CDR3 in DNA: TGCAGTGCCTGGACAGGGAACACTGAAGCTTTCTTT.

The sample holds a few counts of this clonotype. The chain recombines TRBV6-1 with TRBJ2-3; 11 bases fit TRBD2. Germline V gives CDR1 MNHNS, CDR2 SASEGT. The CDR3 has 15 amino acids. Losses at the gene ends were 7 bases for V and 0 bases for J; bases not matched to a gene: 3. CDR3 in DNA: TGTGCCAGCACAAGACTAGCGGGGAGCACAGATACGCAGTATTTT. Protein: CASTRLAGSTDTQYF.

The chain has TRBV7-2 and TRBJ2-7; D is unresolved. CDR3 size: 16 residues. Trimming stripped 3 bases from V and 2 bases from J, with 17 bases between. Germline V gene data show CDR1 as SGHTA and CDR2 as FQGNSA. CDR3 residues: CASSLAFRQSAYEQYF. CDR3 coding DNA: TGTGCCAGCAGCTTGGCCTTCAGGCAGAGTGCCTACGAGCAGTACTTC. Filled out from reference TRBV7-2 and TRBJ2-7, the complete variable domain reads GAGVSQSPSNKVTEKGKDVELRCDPISGHTALYWYRQSLGQGLEFLIYFQGNSAPDKSGLPSDRFSAERTGGSVSTLTIQRTQQEDSAVYLCASSLAFRQSAYEQYFGPGTRLTVT.

The chain carries TRBV5-1 and TRBJ2-5; D possibly corresponds to TRBD1 (7 bases). Germline CDR1 and CDR2: SGHRS and YFSETQ. V lost 4 bases and J lost 2, with 12 bases in between. The CDR3 totals 14 residues. The CDR3 sequence is CASSGGTVQETQYF. In DNA, the CDR3 is TGCGCCAGCAGCGGGGGGACAGTACAAGAGACCCAGTACTTC.

This chain uses TRBV7-9 with TRBJ2-1, with D perhaps matching TRBD1 (6 bases). The germline V gene encodes CDR1 SEHNR and CDR2 FQNEAQ (reference sequence). The CDR3 spans 16 residues. Trimming left V 3 bases short and J 9 bases short, with 21 bases between. This CDR3 is CASSFRKQIRGSEQFF. Here the CDR3 DNA reads TGTGCCAGCAGCTTCCGTAAGCAAATCAGGGGCTCTGAGCAGTTCTTC.

This clonotype was observed a few times. J is TRBJ1-2 and V is TRBV30; a possible D gene is TRBD1 (5 bases). CDR1 GTSNPN and CDR2 SVGIG come from the germline V gene (reference sequence). There are 14 residues in the CDR3. Trimming cost V 1 base and J 8 bases, with 17 bases left between them. CDR3 sequence: CAWSGTKGLSGYTF. The CDR3 DNA reads TGTGCCTGGAGTGGGACAAAGGGCCTTTCGGGCTACACCTTC.

The table lists this clonotype with a few counts. The J gene is TRBJ2-7, the V gene TRBV27; D may be TRBD1 or TRBD2 (5 bases each). The CDR3 has 14 residues. Trimming cost V 2 bases and J 2 bases, with 10 bases left between them. Germline V gene lookup returns CDR1 MNHEY and CDR2 SMNVEV (reference sequence). Here the CDR3 reads CASSLLGDPYEQYF. The CDR3 DNA sequence: TGTGCCAGCAGTTTACTGGGGGACCCCTACGAGCAGTACTTC.

V and J are TRBV7-9 and TRBJ1-6; D gene uncertain. The CDR3 contains 16 residues. The V gene's germline CDR1 is SEHNR and CDR2 FQNEAQ (reference sequence). The V end lost 4 bases, the J end lost 3 bases, and 13 bases lay between the germline ends. In DNA, the CDR3 is TGTGCCAGCAGCTCCTCGGCAGGCTTCTATAATTCACCCCTCCACTTT. Protein: CASSSSAGFYNSPLHF.

The sample holds a few counts of this clonotype. The V and J genes are TRBV11-3 and TRBJ2-7; a weak D match, TRBD1 (6 bases). This CDR3 spans 13 amino acids. Germline V gives CDR1 SGHNT, CDR2 YENEEA. V was shortened by 1 base and J by 6 bases, with 10 bases between the two germline ends. CDR3 sequence reads: CASSLVGQSEQYF. The CDR3 DNA reads as TGTGCCAGCAGCTTAGTCGGACAGTCCGAGCAGTACTTC.

This chain links TRBV19 with TRBJ2-1; TRBD2 matches 16 bases. In germline, CDR1 is LNHDA, CDR2 SQIVND (reference sequence). V shed 3 bases and J 5 bases; nucleotides not matched to a gene: 13. The CDR3 has 20 amino acids. CDR3 in DNA: TGTGCCAGTAGTATGCGTGGGACTAGCGGGAGGGCTGGGACCAACAATGAGCAGTTCTTC. Protein: CASSMRGTSGRAGTNNEQFF.

V gene TRBV7-2 combines with J gene TRBJ2-1, with 13 bases lining up with TRBD2. J gave up 1 base and V 5 bases, and 8 bases lay outside the gene matches. This CDR3 has 18 amino acids. The germline gives CDR1 SGHTA, CDR2 FQGNSA. This CDR3 reads CASSPYRLAGGSYNEQFF. CDR3 DNA: TGTGCCAGCAGCCCCTACCGACTAGCGGGAGGATCCTACAATGAGCAGTTCTTC.

This clonotype is labeled as medium-sized (0.01 to 0.1%). The rearrangement joins TRBV7-2 to TRBJ2-1; D not certain. The germline V and J ends were trimmed by 3 bases and 6 bases, with 12 bases remaining between them. CDR3 length: 14 residues. The germline CDR1 and CDR2 sequences are SGHTA and FQGNSA. For the CDR3, the DNA is TGTGCCAGCAGCTTCCGACGAAGAGGCAATGAGCAGTTCTTC. This translates into CASSFRRRGNEQFF.

The chain is built from TRBV4-2 and TRBJ1-1; tentatively, D is TRBD1 (5 bases). The CDR3 totals 17 residues. The ends were cut back, 5 bases at V and 3 bases at J, with 22 bases in the middle. CDR1 LGHNA and CDR2 YNFKEQ come from the germline V gene. The CDR3 loop reads CASSDPGRVRAHTEAFF. The CDR3 bases are TGTGCCAGCAGCGATCCAGGGAGGGTCAGGGCTCACACTGAAGCTTTCTTT.

In the case of this clonotype: One junction end disagrees with the germline gene, perhaps due to a read error. V usage is TRBV5-1 and J usage is TRBJ1-2; D gene uncertain. The CDR3 totals 15 residues. Germline loops: CDR1 SGHRS, CDR2 YFSETQ. The CDR3 sequence: CTSRIAPSDNYGYTF. CDR3 in DNA: TGCACCAGCAGAATCGCCCCATCGGATAACTATGGCTACACCTTC. Complete variable domain (other parts from reference TRBV5-1 and TRBJ1-2): KAGVTQTPRYLIKTRGQQVTLSCSPISGHRSVSWYQQTPGQGLQFLFEYFSETQRNKGNFPGRFSGRQFSNSRSEMNVSTLELGDSALYLCTSRIAPSDNYGYTFGSGTRLTVV.

This clonotype has only a few counts. The chain uses TRBV20-1 and TRBJ2-7; 9 positions agree with TRBD2. The CDR3 is 14 amino acids. With 1 base clipped from V and 3 bases from J, the junction kept 4 bases outside the gene matches. The germline gives CDR1 DFQATT, CDR2 SNEGSKA (reference sequence). CDR3 nucleotides: TGCAGTGCTAGAGTTAGCGGGAGCTTCTACGAGCAGTACTTC. Protein sequence: CSARVSGSFYEQYF.

In its sample, this clonotype ranks as medium-sized (0.01 to 0.1%). This chain links TRBV29-1 with TRBJ1-6, with a weak D call TRBD1 (5 bases). Trimming took off 6 bases at V and 6 bases at J, with 15 bases between the two ends. There are 14 residues in the CDR3. Germline loops: CDR1 SQVTM, CDR2 ANQGSEA. The CDR3 bases are TGCAGCGTCCCCCGGGGGGTTGGTAATTCACCCCTCCACTTT. It yields the protein CSVPRGVGNSPLHF. Full variable domain (outside the CDR3, taken from reference TRBV29-1 and TRBJ1-6): SAVISQKPSRDICQRGTSLTIQCQVDSQVTMMFWYRQQPGQSLTLIATANQGSEATYESGFVIDKFPISRPNLTFSTLTVSNMSPEDSSIYLCSVPRGVGNSPLHFGNGTRLTVT.

Sample share makes this clonotype medium-sized. CDR3 in amino acids: CSVVPLGNEQFF. In nucleotides, the CDR3 is TGCAGCGTTGTTCCCTTAGGCAATGAGCAGTTCTTC. This chain uses TRBV29-1 with TRBJ2-1, with no clear D. With 4 bases removed from V and 6 bases from J, the gap between germline ends came to 10 bases. This CDR3 spans 12 amino acids. The germline CDR1 and CDR2 sequences are SQVTM and ANQGSEA.

The chain links TRBV4-2 to TRBJ1-1; D is ambiguous. This CDR3 spans 16 amino acids. V lost 4 bases to trimming and J lost 3 bases, with 18 bases between them. Germline V gene sequence: CDR1 LGHNA, CDR2 YNFKEQ. The CDR3 sequence: CASSLGRPGEDTEAFF. In DNA form, the CDR3 reads TGTGCCAGCAGCCTAGGCCGACCGGGAGAAGACACTGAAGCTTTCTTT.

The rearrangement uses TRBV11-2 and TRBJ2-1; 7 bases are shared with TRBD2. The CDR3 totals 16 residues. V shed 1 base, J shed 6 bases, and the junction held 9 bases outside the gene matches. Germline V CDR1 and CDR2: SGHAT, FQNNGV. CDR3 loop: CASSLAAGRPSNEQFF. The CDR3, as DNA: TGTGCCAGCAGCTTAGCTGCCGGGAGGCCTAGCAATGAGCAGTTCTTC.

By share of the sample, this clonotype is medium-sized. This chain uses TRBV6-5 with TRBJ1-2, with 8 positions matching TRBD1. V shed 7 bases and J 2 bases; nucleotides not matched to a gene: 3. This CDR3 comprises 13 residues. Germline lookup yields CDR1 MNHEY and CDR2 SVGAGI. The CDR3: CASKGQGNYGYTF. Written as DNA, the CDR3 is TGTGCCAGCAAAGGACAGGGAAACTATGGCTACACCTTC.